The next 27 T cell receptor beta chains were all read from a single sample in a study of beta chain features in type 1 diabetes. For these TCRs, the target antigens are not known. Study-level points and caveats: In all four CD4+ subsets, TCRB CDR3 length was significantly, moderately reduced in type 1 diabetes.

All of the isolated RNA was reverse transcribed, so expressed TCRB transcripts were sequenced. Sequencing used immunoSEQ multiplex PCR; TCRdb keeps in-frame clones, though not all of them. The sample lists about 340,000 clones, over 7% occurring once. Sequencing was done on a sample of central memory CD4+ T cells from blood. The receptors were gathered from a man under 40 with type 1 diabetes.

The table lists this clone with a few counts. The V gene is TRBV7-9, the J gene TRBJ2-3, with 13 bases aligning to TRBD2. The length of the CDR3 is 16 residues. V was pared by 5 bases and J by 2 bases, with 4 bases of the junction left unmatched. The germline V gene encodes CDR1 SEHNR and CDR2 FQNEAQ (reference sequence). The CDR3 nucleotides are TGTGCCAGCAGCGGGGGGACTAGCGGGGTCACAGATACGCAGTATTTT. It is translated as CASSGGTSGVTDTQYF.

The V and J genes are TRBV29-1 and TRBJ1-3, with D perhaps matching TRBD1 (5 bases). V lost 4 bases and J lost 2, with 15 bases in between. Per the germline V gene, CDR1 is SQVTM and CDR2 is ANQGSEA. This CDR3 region has 15 residues. The CDR3, as DNA: TGCAGCGTTGGGCCCACCGCGGGGCCTGGAAACACCATATATTTT. It encodes CSVGPTAGPGNTIYF.

V is TRBV25-1 and J is TRBJ1-2, with D possibly matching TRBD1 (5 bases). Trimming took 3 bases from V and 2 from J, leaving 13 bases between them. Germline V gene data show CDR1 as MGHDK and CDR2 as SYGVNS. The CDR3 loop spans 15 amino acids. The CDR3 here is CASSDHGTSNYGYTF. Written as DNA, the CDR3 is TGTGCCAGCAGTGACCACGGGACTTCCAACTATGGCTACACCTTC.

The sample holds a few counts of this clone. The chain joins TRBV29-1 to TRBJ1-1; D unclear. V lost 2 bases and J 6 bases, leaving 13 bases between the germline ends. This CDR3 is built from 13 residues. The germline gives CDR1 SQVTM, CDR2 ANQGSEA. In DNA form, the CDR3 reads TGCAGCGTTGAAATTGCGGCCGCCTCTGAAGCTTTCTTT. The encoded protein is CSVEIAAASEAFF.

CDR3: CASKYRVEETQYF. The CDR3 nucleotides are TGTGCCAGCAAGTACAGGGTGGAAGAGACCCAGTACTTC. V is TRBV27 and J is TRBJ2-5; weak D call: TRBD1 (6 bases). Looked up from germline, CDR1 is MNHEY and CDR2 is SMNVEV (reference sequence). The CDR3 loop spans 13 amino acids. V lost 7 bases to trimming and J lost 3 bases, with 12 bases between them.

The chain links TRBV9 to TRBJ1-3; D uncertain. Trimming shortened V by 4 bases and J by 0 bases, and 17 bases separated the two germline ends. Germline V gene sequence: CDR1 SGDLS, CDR2 YYNGEE. The CDR3 has 17 amino acids. The CDR3 nucleotides are TGTGCCAGCAGCCTCCGAGGTGACGGGCCCTCTGGAAACACCATATATTTT. This sequence encodes CASSLRGDGPSGNTIYF.

This clone appeared a few times. Other DNA sequences within the sample encode an identical CDR3. The chain has TRBV9 and TRBJ2-5; tentatively, D is TRBD1 (5 bases). This CDR3 is 13 amino acids long. Trimming pared 4 bases from V and 5 bases from J, leaving 12 bases between. The V gene's germline CDR1 is SGDLS and CDR2 YYNGEE. The CDR3 DNA follows: TGTGCCAGCAGCCTCAGGGCCGGGGAGACCCAGTACTTC. Translated: CASSLRAGETQYF.

This clone was detected a few times. The J gene is TRBJ2-1, the V gene TRBV18; 8 bases map to TRBD2. The V and J ends lost 4 bases and 6 bases, in that order; junction bases with no gene match: 5. The CDR3 is 14 residues long. The germline gives CDR1 KGHSH, CDR2 LQKENI. The chain's CDR3 is CASSLTGTSNEQFF. The DNA for the CDR3 is TGTGCCAGCTCACTTACCGGGACTAGCAATGAGCAGTTCTTC.

J is TRBJ2-3 and V is TRBV5-8; perhaps D is TRBD1 or TRBD2 (5 bases each). The CDR3 sequence is 12 residues long. V was shortened by 4 bases and J by 8 bases, with 11 bases between the two germline ends. Per the germline V gene, CDR1 is SGHTS and CDR2 is YDEGEE. This CDR3 reads CASSLQRGTQYF. CDR3 sequence (DNA): TGTGCCAGCAGCCTGCAGAGGGGTACGCAGTATTTT.

V and J are TRBV5-4 and TRBJ2-2; TRBD1 is a possible D gene (5 bases). Trimming took 0 bases from V and 9 from J, leaving 18 bases between them. In germline, CDR1 is SGHNT, CDR2 YYREEE (reference sequence). The CDR3 runs to 16 residues. CDR3 nucleotides: TGTGCCAGCAGCTTGGGGGGCGCCGACGAGGTTCGGGAGCTGTTTTTT. Protein sequence: CASSLGGADEVRELFF.

The sample holds a few counts of this clone. This chain uses TRBV7-2 with TRBJ2-5, with 8 positions matching TRBD2. Germline CDR1 is SGHTA and CDR2 is FQGNSA. With 2 bases clipped from V and 9 bases from J, the junction kept 11 bases outside the gene matches. This CDR3 region has 15 residues. CDR3 sequence: CASSLSPGLAPAQYF. CDR3 sequence (DNA): TGTGCCAGCAGCTTATCCCCAGGACTAGCTCCGGCCCAGTACTTC.

The chain joins TRBV10-2 to TRBJ2-2, with TRBD1 as a possible D gene (6 bases). The germline V and J ends were trimmed by 6 bases and 6 bases, with 11 bases remaining between them. Germline V CDR1 and CDR2: WSHSY, SAAADI. This CDR3 spans 13 amino acids. CDR3: CASRARTAGELFF. CDR3 bases: TGCGCCAGCAGGGCCCGGACAGCCGGGGAGCTGTTTTTT.

This chain joins TRBV5-4 and TRBJ2-2, with no clear D. Germline V gene data show CDR1 as SGHNT and CDR2 as YYREEE (reference sequence). The CDR3 is 16 amino acids. V dropped 0 bases and J dropped 2 bases, with 11 bases sitting between them. The CDR3 reads CASSLGPLGNTGELFF. The CDR3 region has the DNA TGTGCCAGCAGCTTGGGACCCTTAGGAAACACCGGGGAGCTGTTTTTT.

This clone has more than one count but fewer than ten. V usage is TRBV6-6 and J usage is TRBJ2-3, with 8 nucleotides matching TRBD2. With V trimmed by 5 bases and J by 4 bases, 2 bases remained unmatched. The germline V gene encodes CDR1 MNHNY and CDR2 SVGAGI (reference sequence). The CDR3 has 13 residues. In DNA form, the CDR3 reads TGTGCCAGCAGTGGACTAGCAGCAGATACGCAGTATTTT. Protein product: CASSGLAADTQYF.

As concerns this clone: One end of the junction does not line up with germline, which may come from a read error. This same CDR3 is encoded by further DNA sequences in the sample. The V gene is TRBV7-7, the J gene TRBJ2-1; no definite D call. This CDR3 contains 13 residues. Per germline, CDR1 SSHAT and CDR2 FNYEAQ (reference sequence). CDR3: CASSPDRYNEQFF. The CDR3 coding sequence is TGTGCTAGCAGTCCGGACCGCTACAATGAGCAGTTCTTC.

This chain uses TRBV7-6 with TRBJ2-6, with D possibly TRBD1 on 5 matching bases. This CDR3 region has 14 residues. Between the trimmed V and J ends, which lost 3 bases and 4 bases, there was a span of 7 bases. Germline assignment: CDR1 SGHVS and CDR2 FNYEAQ. CDR3 sequence (DNA): TGTGCCAGCAGCTTCCGGACAGGGGCCAACGTCCTGACTTTC. This encodes CASSFRTGANVLTF.

Notes on this clone: The sample holds other DNA sequences that translate to the same CDR3. The V gene is TRBV19, the J gene TRBJ2-5, with D possibly being TRBD2 (7 bases). Germline loops: CDR1 LNHDA, CDR2 SQIVND (reference sequence). The CDR3 extends over 14 amino acids. V was pared by 3 bases and J by 5 bases, with 13 bases between. The CDR3: CASSMIGGGETQYF. The CDR3 coding sequence is TGTGCCAGTAGTATGATCGGCGGGGGCGAGACCCAGTACTTC.

The table lists this clone with a few counts. The J gene is TRBJ2-5, the V gene TRBV25-1, with TRBD1 matching over 7 bases. The CDR3 covers 14 residues. J lost 5 bases, V lost 4 bases, and 7 bases had no gene match. The V gene's germline CDR1 is MGHDK and CDR2 SYGVNS. CDR3 nucleotides: TGTGCCAGCAGTGCCCCGACAGGGACGGAGACCCAGTACTTC. Residues: CASSAPTGTETQYF.

In its sample, this clone was seen a few times. The chain couples TRBV4-3 to TRBJ2-5; possibly TRBD1 for D (7 bases). Trimming removed 0 bases from V and 5 bases from J, with 13 bases in between. CDR3 length equals 15 residues. Germline lookup yields CDR1 LGHNA and CDR2 YSLEER. The CDR3 spells CASSQEDRREETQYF. DNA of the CDR3: TGCGCCAGCAGCCAAGAGGACAGGAGGGAGGAGACCCAGTACTTC.

This clone has a handful of counts. The sample carries other DNA sequences with the same CDR3. The chain recombines TRBV28 with TRBJ2-5; the D is unclear. The V end was cut by 6 bases, the J end by 4 bases, with 6 bases between. The CDR3 totals 11 residues. CDR1 is MDHEN and CDR2 is SYDVKM in the germline V gene. The CDR3, as DNA: TGTGCCAGCAGAAGAAGAGAGACCCAGTACTTC. It codes for CASRRRETQYF.

The chain recombines TRBV23-1 with TRBJ1-1; D is uncertain. TRBV23-1 belongs to the ORF category, with a function that is uncertain. With 2 bases removed from V and 2 bases from J, the gap between germline ends came to 6 bases. The CDR3 covers 13 residues. The CDR3 loop is CASSQQVNTEAFF. The CDR3 bases are TGCGCCAGCAGTCAACAGGTAAACACTGAAGCTTTCTTT.

V and J are TRBV7-9 and TRBJ1-1; D is uncertain. The CDR3 runs to 12 residues. The germline V gene encodes CDR1 SEHNR and CDR2 FQNEAQ (reference sequence). Trimming removed 3 bases from V and 7 bases from J, with 9 bases in between. The CDR3 spells CASSFEEYEAFF. The DNA of the CDR3 is TGTGCCAGCAGCTTCGAGGAGTATGAAGCTTTCTTT.

The CDR3 bases are TGTGCCAGCAGTGAAGTTTCAAGCAATCAGCCCCAGCATTTT. This encodes CASSEVSSNQPQHF. The genes are TRBV2 and TRBJ1-5; D unresolved. The CDR3 has 14 residues. The V end lost 1 base, the J end lost 1 base, and 5 bases lay between the germline ends. In germline, CDR1 is SNHLY, CDR2 FYNNEI.

The rearrangement links TRBV18 to TRBJ1-5, with D unresolved. The V gene's germline CDR1 is KGHSH and CDR2 LQKENI. V lost 5 bases, J lost 2 bases, and 16 bases lay in between. This CDR3 region has 16 residues. Written as DNA, the CDR3 is TGTGCCAGCTCAGCCAGGCTTGAGGGTGGCAATCAGCCCCAGCATTTT. Translated: CASSARLEGGNQPQHF.

This clone was counted a few times. This sequence joins TRBV7-2 and TRBJ2-5, with 7 bases fitting TRBD2. The CDR3 sequence is 13 residues long. CDR1 is SGHTA and CDR2 is FQGNSA in the germline V gene. With V trimmed by 5 bases and J by 7 bases, 7 bases remained unmatched. The DNA for the CDR3 is TGTGCCAGCAGCACGGGGGGATCAGGGACCCAGTACTTC. It translates to CASSTGGSGTQYF.

The chain joins TRBV7-2 to TRBJ2-3, with D unclear. Looked up from germline, CDR1 is SGHTA and CDR2 is FQGNSA. With 1 base removed from V and 2 bases from J, the gap between germline ends came to 4 bases. This CDR3 comprises 13 residues. The CDR3 region is CASSLEVTDTQYF. The DNA for the CDR3 is TGTGCCAGCAGCTTAGAAGTCACAGATACGCAGTATTTT.

This clone appeared a single time. V is TRBV7-2 and J is TRBJ2-7; TRBD1 aligns across 10 bases. Germline trimming cut 5 bases from V and 4 bases from J; bases unmatched to any gene: 8. Germline CDR1 SGHTA, CDR2 FQGNSA. This CDR3 region has 15 residues. Here the CDR3 DNA reads TGTGCCAGCAGCCCGACAGGGGGCGAGATATACGAGCAGTACTTC. Encoded protein: CASSPTGGEIYEQYF. Complete variable domain (other parts from reference TRBV7-2 and TRBJ2-7): GAGVSQSPSNKVTEKGKDVELRCDPISGHTALYWYRQSLGQGLEFLIYFQGNSAPDKSGLPSDRFSAERTGGSVSTLTIQRTQQEDSAVYLCASSPTGGEIYEQYFGPGTRLTVT.